The 12 T cell receptor beta chains below come from one sample, sequenced in a study of tumor-infiltrating lymphocytes in oesophageal squamous cell carcinoma. Each CDR3 protein is one row after TCRdb ran MiXCR on the PCR reads. Of approximately 19,000 distinct CDR3 sequences in the sample, 45% to 50% were seen once. Input material: esophageal tumor tissue. These receptors were obtained from a male donor with esophageal squamous cell carcinoma.

V gene TRBV6-1 combines with J gene TRBJ2-2; possibly TRBD1 for D (6 bases). The J call may be in error: the DNA end matches TRBJ1-3 better. The CDR3 is 14 residues long. Germline V gene data show CDR1 as MNHNS and CDR2 as SASEGT. Written as DNA, the CDR3 is TGTGCCAGCGGCCGGGGGGGGCTTGGAAACACCATATATTTT. Residues: CASGRGGLGNTIYF.

This clonotype was counted many times. The chain uses TRBV7-9 and TRBJ2-1; 7 bases are a match to TRBD1. The CDR3 extends over 14 amino acids. After removal of 2 bases from V and 7 bases from J, the junction contained 5 bases not matched to a gene. From germline, CDR1 is SEHNR and CDR2 FQNEAQ (reference sequence). CDR3 protein: CASSLTQGENEQFF. Written as DNA, the CDR3 is TGTGCCAGCAGCTTAACCCAGGGGGAAAATGAGCAGTTCTTC.

This clonotype appeared a few times. A clone one base away is much larger, so this may be a read error. J is TRBJ2-3 and V is TRBV7-3; maybe TRBD2 (5 bases). The V and J ends lost 6 bases and 14 bases respectively, with 21 bases between them. CDR3 length: 13 residues. Germline V gene lookup returns CDR1 SGHTA and CDR2 FQGTGA. This CDR3 reads CASRDLVTGELYF. In nucleotides, the CDR3 is TGTGCCAGCAGAGACCTTGTCACCGGGGAGCTGTATTTT.

CDR3: CASSAWDNEQFF. Written as DNA, the CDR3 is TGTGCCAGCAGTGCCTGGGACAATGAGCAGTTCTTC. The rearrangement joins TRBV6-1 to TRBJ2-5; no definite D call. Judging by the DNA end, TRBJ2-1 fits better; the J call may be wrong. Germline CDR1 reads MNHNS; CDR2 reads SASEGT. This CDR3 is 12 amino acids long.

The chain has TRBV11-2 and TRBJ2-2; weak D call: TRBD2 (6 bases). V lost 1 base, J lost 6 bases, and 12 bases lay in between. The CDR3 has 15 amino acids. CDR1 is SGHAT and CDR2 is FQNNGV in the germline V gene. This chain's CDR3 is CASSLAGVLSGELFF. DNA of the CDR3: TGTGCCAGCAGCTTAGCGGGAGTTTTGTCCGGGGAGCTGTTTTTT.

Remarks on this clonotype: Germline is not matched at one junction end, which may reflect a read error. The chain has TRBV7-7 and TRBJ2-5; D could derive from TRBD1 or TRBD2 (5 bases each). Germline V gene sequence: CDR1 SSHAT, CDR2 FNYEAQ (reference sequence). CDR3 length: 15 residues. In DNA form, the CDR3 reads TGTGCTAGCAGCTTAGTTGGTTTAGGGACGGCACCCCAGTACTTC. Translating gives CASSLVGLGTAPQYF.

This clonotype is judged medium-sized (0.01 to 0.1%). The chain combines TRBV6-1 with TRBJ2-2, with 8 bases lining up with TRBD2. Germline V gene lookup returns CDR1 MNHNS and CDR2 SASEGT. This CDR3 has 15 amino acids. V shed 2 bases, J shed 1 base, and the junction held 0 bases outside the gene matches. The CDR3 sequence is CASSELAGNTGELFF. The CDR3 DNA reads as TGTGCCAGCAGTGAACTAGCGGGGAACACCGGGGAGCTGTTTTTT.

The chain uses TRBV7-8 and TRBJ1-1, with D unclear. Looked up from germline, CDR1 is SGHVS and CDR2 is FQNEAQ. V lost 1 base and J lost 1, with 7 bases in between. CDR3 length: 14 amino acids. CDR3 loop: CASSLVGGNTEAFF. In DNA form, the CDR3 reads TGTGCCAGCAGCTTAGTCGGCGGGAACACTGAAGCTTTCTTT. Drawing the rest from reference TRBV7-8 and TRBJ1-1, the complete variable domain is GAGVSQSPRYKVAKRGQDVALRCDPISGHVSLFWYQQALGQGPEFLTYFQNEAQLDKSGLPSDRFFAERPEGSVSTLKIQRTQQEDSAVYLCASSLVGGNTEAFFGQGTRLTVV.

This chain uses TRBV7-6 with TRBJ2-4, with D perhaps TRBD1 or TRBD2 (5 bases each). V was pared by 5 bases and J by 0 bases, with 11 bases between. The CDR3 runs 15 residues. Looked up from germline, CDR1 is SGHVS and CDR2 is FNYEAQ. The CDR3 is CASSHPGTAKNIQYF. The CDR3 nucleotides read TGTGCCAGCAGCCATCCCGGGACAGCCAAAAACATTCAGTACTTC.

In this sample, this clonotype turned up a few times. The J gene is TRBJ1-5, the V gene TRBV10-3; D might be TRBD1 (6 bases). The germline CDR1 and CDR2 sequences are ENHRY and SYGVKD. Trimming shortened V by 2 bases and J by 2 bases, and 7 bases separated the two germline ends. This CDR3 spans 14 amino acids. The CDR3 DNA is TGTGCCATCAGTGAGGCAGGGGGCAATCAGCCCCAGCATTTT. Translation gives CAISEAGGNQPQHF.

The CDR3 region is CASSLDRFEQYF. The CDR3 region has the DNA TGTGCCAGCAGCTTAGATCGGTTCGAGCAGTACTTC. The genes are TRBV11-3 and TRBJ2-7; no firm D call. The germline gives CDR1 SGHNT, CDR2 YENEEA. This CDR3 has 12 amino acids. V was pared by 0 bases and J by 6 bases, with 6 bases between.

This clonotype was detected many times. The V and J genes are TRBV6-2 or TRBV6-3 and TRBJ2-5; 8 bases map to TRBD1. CDR1 and CDR2 (germline): MNHEY, SVGEGT. CDR3 length: 14 amino acids. The V segment lost 2 bases and the J segment 5 bases; nucleotides outside the gene matches: 4. For the CDR3, the DNA is TGTGCCAGCAGTTACCGACAGGGGAGGGAGACCCAGTACTTC. Translated, it gives CASSYRQGRETQYF.